These 3 T cell receptor beta chains were all obtained from the same sample, sequenced in a study of CD8 T cells in Susac syndrome. cDNA came from roughly 0.53 to 1 ug RNA primed by random hexamers. TCRdb ran MiXCR on the immunoSEQ multiplex PCR reads and lists one entry per CDR3 protein. This repertoire shows roughly 190,000 distinct CDR3 sequences, approximately 95% found once; its top ten account for approximately 0.098%. Sequencing was performed on CD4+ T cells from PBMCs. The origin of the receptors is a human donor with Susac syndrome.

The V and J genes are TRBV29-1 and TRBJ2-7, with no clear D. This CDR3 spans 14 amino acids. Deletions cut 0 bases from V and 5 bases from J, with 14 bases between. Per germline, CDR1 SQVTM and CDR2 ANQGSEA. The CDR3 coding sequence is TGCAGCGTTGAAGATCCACGTCGTAGGGACGAGCAGTACTTC. This sequence encodes CSVEDPRRRDEQYF.

V is TRBV7-9 and J is TRBJ2-7, with D maybe TRBD1 (6 bases). Germline V lookup: CDR1 SEHNR, CDR2 FQNEAQ (reference sequence). This CDR3 is 16 amino acids long. The germline V and J ends were trimmed by 5 bases and 2 bases, with 19 bases remaining between them. CDR3 in amino acids: CASSPYGQHIAYEQYF. CDR3 nucleotide sequence: TGTGCCAGCAGCCCATACGGACAGCATATCGCCTACGAGCAGTACTTC.

CDR3 in DNA: TGTGCCAGCAGCCTGGGTTTAGGACAACTGAACACTGAAGCTTTCTTT. Its protein product is CASSLGLGQLNTEAFF. J is TRBJ1-1 and V is TRBV5-4, with TRBD1 as a possible D gene (5 bases). The CDR3 runs 16 residues. The ends were cut back, 4 bases at V and 0 bases at J, with 16 bases in the middle. Germline-derived CDR1 and CDR2 are SGHNT and YYREEE (reference sequence).